This TCR beta chain originates from a study of blood T cell repertoires in COVID-19 (dated by TCRdb to the early 2020s). In the study overall: Samples covering the acute and convalescent phases of COVID-19 were provided by collaborators in the United States, Italy and Spain. A freely available public database, intended as a resource for researchers studying the immune response to SARS-CoV-2, is where the repertoires were released. Nearly every sample came with metadata listing a de-identified subject ID, COVID-19 status, age in years and sex. Subjects who had been exposed to COVID-19, were actively infected with it, or had recovered from it provided the deeply sampled blood TCRbeta repertoires that made up the dataset. The samples were drawn from the first 160 participants of the ongoing ImmuneRACE study and from about 1,200 subjects provided by 6 global collaborators. Where available, HLA class I and class II types were taken from metadata supplied by the sample provider and were not determined by assay-based typing. The prospective study material was composed of cDNA or gDNA derived from T cells, B-cell-depleted T cells, or PBMCs.

V and J lose 8 bases and 0 bases, and a span of 17 bases separates them. According to the germline V gene, CDR1 reads SGHVS and CDR2 reads FNYEAQ. The CDR3 spans 16 residues, from the cysteine through the phenylalanine. CDR3 DNA is the only sequence kept; it has 48 bases, read in frame from the first base. TCRbeta CDR3 regions were amplified from genomic DNA by means of the immunoSEQ Assay, a bias-controlled multiplex PCR. The published analysis was carried out like this. Nucleated cell counts per sample were estimated from amplification of reference gene primers within the assay. To quantify the absolute abundance of each unique TCRbeta CDR3 rearrangement, sequence reads were collapsed and filtered. For each sample, productive Simpson clonality was calculated as the square root of Simpson's diversity index across productive rearrangements. This immuneACCESS table, as held by TCRdb, lists in-frame sequences with V and J called but not all clones. Of the missing ones, under half trace to an unresolved V gene in checked studies; the others have no known cause. V and J calls and clone size are copied from that table; D and trimming were computed from the DNA. The sample profile shows about 260,000 clones; approximately 86% of them were found once. Clones ranked in the top ten supply around 8.8% of the sample.

In the case of this clone: The antigen it binds to is not known. The input lacks base qualities; no much larger clone sits a single base away.

The full study reports these points: The quantity of clinical and demographic metadata differed by source and by participant and was supplied without curation.

Collaborating institutions collected whole blood in K2EDTA tubes following their own protocols. For TCRbeta analysis, collaborators shipped samples in one of three forms: frozen whole blood, isolated PBMCs, or DNA extracted from either of those sample types. What was sequenced was peripheral blood. The sequence is built from TRBV7-6 and TRBJ2-1; possibly the D gene is TRBD1, per 5 matching bases. This TCR derives from a man aged 35 to 55 with active or convalescent COVID-19. The CDR3 region reads CASSSVGPSSYNEQFF. The DNA reads TGTGCCAGCTCTTCGGTGGGGCCCTCCTCCTACAATGAGCAGTTCTTC.